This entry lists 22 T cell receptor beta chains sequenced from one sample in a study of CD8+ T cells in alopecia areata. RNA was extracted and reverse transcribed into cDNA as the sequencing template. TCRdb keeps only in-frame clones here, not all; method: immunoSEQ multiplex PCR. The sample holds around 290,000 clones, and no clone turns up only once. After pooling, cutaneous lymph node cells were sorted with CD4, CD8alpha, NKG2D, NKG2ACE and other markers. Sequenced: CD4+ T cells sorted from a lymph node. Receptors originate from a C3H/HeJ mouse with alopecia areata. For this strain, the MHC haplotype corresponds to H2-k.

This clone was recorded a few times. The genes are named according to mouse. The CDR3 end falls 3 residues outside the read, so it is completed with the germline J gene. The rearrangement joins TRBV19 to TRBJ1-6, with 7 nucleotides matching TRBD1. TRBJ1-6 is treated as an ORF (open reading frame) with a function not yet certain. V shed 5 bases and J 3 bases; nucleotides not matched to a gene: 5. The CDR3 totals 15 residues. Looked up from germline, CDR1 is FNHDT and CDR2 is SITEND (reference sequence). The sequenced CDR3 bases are TGTGCCAGCAGCGATGGGACAGACTATAATTCGCCC. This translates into CASSDGTDYNSP. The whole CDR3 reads CASSDGTDYNSPLYF.

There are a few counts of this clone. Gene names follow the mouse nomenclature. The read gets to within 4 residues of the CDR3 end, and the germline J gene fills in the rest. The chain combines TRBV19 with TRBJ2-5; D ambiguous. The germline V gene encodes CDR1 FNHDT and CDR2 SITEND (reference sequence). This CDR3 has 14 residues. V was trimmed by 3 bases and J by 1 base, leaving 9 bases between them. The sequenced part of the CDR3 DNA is TGTGCCAGCAGTACCAGGTCATACCAAGAC. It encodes CASSTRSYQD. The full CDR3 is CASSTRSYQDTQYF.

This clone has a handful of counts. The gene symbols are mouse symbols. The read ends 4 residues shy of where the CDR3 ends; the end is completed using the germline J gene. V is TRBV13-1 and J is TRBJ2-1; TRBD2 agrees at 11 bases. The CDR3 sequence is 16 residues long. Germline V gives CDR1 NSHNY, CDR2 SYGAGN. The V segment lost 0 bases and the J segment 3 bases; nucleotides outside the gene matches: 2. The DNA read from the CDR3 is TGTGCCAGCAGTGATGTGGGACTGGGGGCCTATGCT. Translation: CASSDVGLGAYA. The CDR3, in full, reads CASSDVGLGAYAEQFF.

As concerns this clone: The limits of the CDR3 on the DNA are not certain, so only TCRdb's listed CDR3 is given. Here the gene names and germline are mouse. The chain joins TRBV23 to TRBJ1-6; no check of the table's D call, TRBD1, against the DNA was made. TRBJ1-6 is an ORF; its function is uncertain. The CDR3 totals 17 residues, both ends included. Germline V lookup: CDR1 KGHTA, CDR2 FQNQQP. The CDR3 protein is CAPAVKGTGSYNSPLYF.

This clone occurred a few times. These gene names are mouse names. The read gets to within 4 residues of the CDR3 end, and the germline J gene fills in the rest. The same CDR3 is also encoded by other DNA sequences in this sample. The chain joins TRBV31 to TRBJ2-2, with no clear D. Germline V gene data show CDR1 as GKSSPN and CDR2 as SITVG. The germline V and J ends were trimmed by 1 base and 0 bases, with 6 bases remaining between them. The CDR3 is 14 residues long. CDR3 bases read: TGTGCCTGGAGTCGCCAGTCAAACACCGGG. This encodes CAWSRQSNTG. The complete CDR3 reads CAWSRQSNTGQLYF.

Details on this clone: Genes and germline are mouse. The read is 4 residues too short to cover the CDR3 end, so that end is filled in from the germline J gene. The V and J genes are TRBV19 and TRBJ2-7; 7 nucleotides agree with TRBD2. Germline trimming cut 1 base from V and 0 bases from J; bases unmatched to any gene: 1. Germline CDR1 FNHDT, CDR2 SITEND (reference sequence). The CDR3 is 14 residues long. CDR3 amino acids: CASSITGVSYEQYF. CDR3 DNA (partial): TGTGCCAGCAGTATAACTGGGGTCTCCTAT. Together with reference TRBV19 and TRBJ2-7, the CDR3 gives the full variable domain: GGIITQTPKFLIGQEGQKLTLKCQQNFNHDTMYWYRQDSGKGLRLIYYSITENDLQKGDLSEGYDASREKKSSFSLTVTSAQKNEMAVFLCASSITGVSYEQYFGPGTRLTVL.

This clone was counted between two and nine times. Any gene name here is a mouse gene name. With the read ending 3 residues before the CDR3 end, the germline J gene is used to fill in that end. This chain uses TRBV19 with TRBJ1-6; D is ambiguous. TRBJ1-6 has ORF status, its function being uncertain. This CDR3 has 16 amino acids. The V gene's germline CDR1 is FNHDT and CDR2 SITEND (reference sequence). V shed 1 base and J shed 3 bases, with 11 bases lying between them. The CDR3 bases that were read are TGTGCCAGCAGTATAAAACCAACAGTCTATAATTCGCCC. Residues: CASSIKPTVYNSP. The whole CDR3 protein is CASSIKPTVYNSPLYF.

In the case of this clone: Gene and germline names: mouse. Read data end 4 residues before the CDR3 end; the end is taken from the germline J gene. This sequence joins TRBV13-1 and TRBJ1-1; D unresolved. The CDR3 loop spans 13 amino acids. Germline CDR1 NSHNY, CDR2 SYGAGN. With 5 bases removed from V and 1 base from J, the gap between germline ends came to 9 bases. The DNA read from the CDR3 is TGTGCCAGCAGGTTACAAGGAAACACA. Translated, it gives CASRLQGNT. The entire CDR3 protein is CASRLQGNTEVFF.

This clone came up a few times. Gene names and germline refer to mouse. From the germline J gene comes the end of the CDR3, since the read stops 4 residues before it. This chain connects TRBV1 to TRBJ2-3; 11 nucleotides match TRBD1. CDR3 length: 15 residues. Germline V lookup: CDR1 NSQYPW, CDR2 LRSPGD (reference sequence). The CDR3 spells CTCSAAGTGGETLYF. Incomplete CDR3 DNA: TGCACCTGCAGTGCAGCCGGGACAGGGGGAGAA. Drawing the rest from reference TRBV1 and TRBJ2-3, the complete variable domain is VTLLEQNPRWRLVPRGQAVNLRCILKNSQYPWMSWYQQDLQKQLQWLFTLRSPGDKEVKSLPGADYLATRVTDTELRLQVANMSQGRTLYCTCSAAGTGGETLYFGSGTRLTVL.

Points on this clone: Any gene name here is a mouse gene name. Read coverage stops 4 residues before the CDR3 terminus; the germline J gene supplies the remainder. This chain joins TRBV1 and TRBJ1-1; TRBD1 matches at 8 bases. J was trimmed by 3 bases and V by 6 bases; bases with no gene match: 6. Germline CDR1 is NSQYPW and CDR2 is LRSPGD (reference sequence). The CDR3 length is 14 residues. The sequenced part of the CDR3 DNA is TGCACCTGCAGAGACAGGGGAGGGGACACA. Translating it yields CTCRDRGGDT. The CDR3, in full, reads CTCRDRGGDTEVFF.

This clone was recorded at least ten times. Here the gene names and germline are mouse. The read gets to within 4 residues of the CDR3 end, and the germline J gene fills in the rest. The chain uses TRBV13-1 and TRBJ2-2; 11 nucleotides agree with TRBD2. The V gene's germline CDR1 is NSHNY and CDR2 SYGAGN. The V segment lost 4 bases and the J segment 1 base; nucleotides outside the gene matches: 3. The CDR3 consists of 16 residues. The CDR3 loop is CASSLGLGGNTGQLYF. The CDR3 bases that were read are TGTGCCAGCAGTCTCGGACTGGGGGGAAACACCGGG.

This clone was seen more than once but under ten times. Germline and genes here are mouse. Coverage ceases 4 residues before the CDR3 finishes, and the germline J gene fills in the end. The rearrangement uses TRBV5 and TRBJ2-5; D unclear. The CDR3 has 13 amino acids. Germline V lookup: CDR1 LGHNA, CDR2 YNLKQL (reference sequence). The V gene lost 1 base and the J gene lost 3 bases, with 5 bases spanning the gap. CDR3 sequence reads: CASSQVLQDTQYF. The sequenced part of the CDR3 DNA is TGTGCCAGCAGCCAAGTCCTGCAAGAC.

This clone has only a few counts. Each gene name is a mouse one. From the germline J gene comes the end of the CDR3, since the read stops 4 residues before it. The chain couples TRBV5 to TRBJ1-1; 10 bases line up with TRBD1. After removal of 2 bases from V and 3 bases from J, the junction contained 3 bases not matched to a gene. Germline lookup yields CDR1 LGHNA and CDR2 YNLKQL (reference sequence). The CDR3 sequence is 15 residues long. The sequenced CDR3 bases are TGTGCCAGCAGCCAACGACAGGGGGCTTACACA. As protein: CASSQRQGAYT. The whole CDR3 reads CASSQRQGAYTEVFF.

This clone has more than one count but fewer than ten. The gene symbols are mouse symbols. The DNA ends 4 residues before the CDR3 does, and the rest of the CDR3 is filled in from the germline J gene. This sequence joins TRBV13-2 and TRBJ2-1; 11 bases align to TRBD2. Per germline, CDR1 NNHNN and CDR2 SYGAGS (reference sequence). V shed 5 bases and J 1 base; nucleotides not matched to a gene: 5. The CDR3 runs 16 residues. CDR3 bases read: TGTGCCAGCGGGGGGGACTGGGGGAGGAACTATGCT. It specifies CASGGDWGRNYA. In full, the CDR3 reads CASGGDWGRNYAEQFF.

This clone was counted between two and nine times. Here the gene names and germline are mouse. Incomplete CDR3 DNA: TGTGCCAGCAGGGGACAAATATATAATTCGCCC. Protein product: CASRGQIYNSP. The whole CDR3 region reads CASRGQIYNSPLYF. The V gene is TRBV13-1, the J gene TRBJ1-6; the D gene is possibly TRBD1 (6 bases). The CDR3 end lies 3 residues beyond the end of the read and is filled in from the germline J gene. TRBJ1-6 is sorted into the ORF group, with uncertain function. The CDR3 extends over 14 amino acids. Trimming removed 5 bases at V and 4 bases at J, with 10 bases between. From germline, CDR1 is NSHNY and CDR2 SYGAGN.

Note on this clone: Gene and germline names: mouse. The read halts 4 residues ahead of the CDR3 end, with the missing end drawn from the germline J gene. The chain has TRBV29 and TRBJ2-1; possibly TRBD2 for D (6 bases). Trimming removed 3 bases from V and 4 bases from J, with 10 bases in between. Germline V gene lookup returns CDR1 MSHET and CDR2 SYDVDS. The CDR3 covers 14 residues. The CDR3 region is CASSLGGGYAEQFF. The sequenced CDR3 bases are TGTGCTAGCAGTTTGGGTGGGGGTTATGCT.

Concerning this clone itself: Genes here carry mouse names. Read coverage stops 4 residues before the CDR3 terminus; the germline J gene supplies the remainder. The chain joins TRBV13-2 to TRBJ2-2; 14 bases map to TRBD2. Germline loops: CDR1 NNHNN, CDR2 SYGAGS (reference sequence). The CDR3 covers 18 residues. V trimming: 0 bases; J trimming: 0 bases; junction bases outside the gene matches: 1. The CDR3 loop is CASGDGDWGGANTGQLYF. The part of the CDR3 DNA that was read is TGTGCCAGCGGTGATGGGGACTGGGGGGGCGCAAACACCGGG.

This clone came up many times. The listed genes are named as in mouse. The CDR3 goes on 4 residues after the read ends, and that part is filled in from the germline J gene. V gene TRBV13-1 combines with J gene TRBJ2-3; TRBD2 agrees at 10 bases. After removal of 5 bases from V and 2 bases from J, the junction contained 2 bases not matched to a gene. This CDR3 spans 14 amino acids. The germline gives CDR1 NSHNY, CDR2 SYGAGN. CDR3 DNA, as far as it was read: TGTGCCAGCAGGACTGGGGGGTTTGCAGAA. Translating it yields CASRTGGFAE. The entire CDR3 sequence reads CASRTGGFAETLYF.

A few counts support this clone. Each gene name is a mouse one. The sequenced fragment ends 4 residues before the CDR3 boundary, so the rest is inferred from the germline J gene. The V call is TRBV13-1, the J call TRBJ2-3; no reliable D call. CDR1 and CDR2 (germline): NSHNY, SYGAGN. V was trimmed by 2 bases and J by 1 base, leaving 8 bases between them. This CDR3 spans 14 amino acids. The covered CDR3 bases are TGTGCCAGCAGTGACAGAAGGGGTGCAGAA. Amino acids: CASSDRRGAE. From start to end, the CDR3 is CASSDRRGAETLYF.

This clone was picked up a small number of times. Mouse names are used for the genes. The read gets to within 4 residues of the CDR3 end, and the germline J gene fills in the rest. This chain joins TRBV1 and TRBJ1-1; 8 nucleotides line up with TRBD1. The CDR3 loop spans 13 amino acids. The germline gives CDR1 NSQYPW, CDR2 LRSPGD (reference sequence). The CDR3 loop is CTCSAQGAREVFF. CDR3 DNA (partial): TGCACCTGCAGTGCCCAGGGGGCGCGA.

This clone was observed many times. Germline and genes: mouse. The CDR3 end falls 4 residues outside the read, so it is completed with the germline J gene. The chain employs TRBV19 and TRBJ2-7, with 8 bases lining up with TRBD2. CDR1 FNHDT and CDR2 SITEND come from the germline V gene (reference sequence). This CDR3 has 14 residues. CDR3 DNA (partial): TGTGCCAGCAGTGGCGCTGGGGGGCCTTAT. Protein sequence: CASSGAGGPY. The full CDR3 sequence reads CASSGAGGPYEQYF. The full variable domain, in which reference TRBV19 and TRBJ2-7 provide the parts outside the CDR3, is GGIITQTPKFLIGQEGQKLTLKCQQNFNHDTMYWYRQDSGKGLRLIYYSITENDLQKGDLSEGYDASREKKSSFSLTVTSAQKNEMAVFLCASSGAGGPYEQYFGPGTRLTVL.

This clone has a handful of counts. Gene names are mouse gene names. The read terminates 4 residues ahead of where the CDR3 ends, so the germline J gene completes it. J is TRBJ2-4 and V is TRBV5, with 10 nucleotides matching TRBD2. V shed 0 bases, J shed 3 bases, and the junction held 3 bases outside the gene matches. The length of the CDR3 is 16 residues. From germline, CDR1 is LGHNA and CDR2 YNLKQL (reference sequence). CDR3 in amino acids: CASSQDGDWGQNTLYF. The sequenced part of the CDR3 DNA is TGTGCCAGCAGCCAAGATGGGGACTGGGGCCAAAAC.